Listed here are 14 T cell receptor beta chains from one sample, sequenced in a study of CD8+CD57+ T cells in acquired aplastic anemia. The study profiled TCR beta VDJ and CDR3 using genomic DNA as template. TCRdb redid the calling of the reads with MiXCR, one entry per CDR3 protein. The sample lists around 200,000 distinct CDR3 sequences, 48% occurring once. Sequenced patients had shown CD8+CD57+ cell expansion by flow cytometry. Source material: sorted CD4+, CD8+, or CD8+CD57+ T cells (not recorded which) from PBMCs. These receptors all stem from a human donor with aplastic anemia.

The table lists this clonotype with a few counts. CDR3 in amino acids: CATSSSSGGVDEQFF. The CDR3 nucleotides read TGTGCCACCAGCAGTAGCAGCGGGGGGGTGGATGAGCAGTTCTTC. The rearrangement uses TRBV15 and TRBJ2-1, with TRBD2 matching over 10 bases. V was pared by 3 bases and J by 8 bases, with 7 bases of the junction left unmatched. The CDR3 runs to 15 residues. Germline V gene data show CDR1 as LNHNV and CDR2 as YYDKDF (reference sequence).

This clonotype was detected a few times. The rearrangement joins TRBV10-3 to TRBJ2-3; 13 bases align to TRBD2. After removal of 10 bases from V and 5 bases from J, the junction contained 6 bases not matched to a gene. The CDR3 totals 14 residues. Per germline, CDR1 ENHRY and CDR2 SYGVKD. CDR3 loop: CATTGTSGKDTQYF. The CDR3 DNA is TGTGCCACCACCGGGACTAGCGGGAAAGATACGCAGTATTTT.

In DNA, the CDR3 is TGTGCCAGCGTTGCCCCCAGGGGGGATCGCTACGAGCAGTACTTC. This codes for CASVAPRGDRYEQYF. V gene TRBV7-9 combines with J gene TRBJ2-7; TRBD1 is a possible D gene (7 bases). V was clipped by 8 bases and J by 3 bases, with 20 bases between them. This CDR3 is built from 15 residues. From germline, CDR1 is SEHNR and CDR2 FQNEAQ (reference sequence).

Ten or more counts support this clonotype. The chain is built from TRBV4-1 and TRBJ1-2; 7 nucleotides line up with TRBD1. The CDR3 runs to 12 residues. Germline CDR1 is MGHRA and CDR2 is YSYEKL. With 5 bases clipped from V and 7 bases from J, the junction kept 4 bases outside the gene matches. The CDR3 DNA sequence: TGCGCCAGCAGCACAGGGGAGGGTGGCTACACCTTC. Its translation: CASSTGEGGYTF.

This clonotype was picked up many times. The chain links TRBV24-1 to TRBJ2-2; the D is unclear. Deletions cut 4 bases from V and 7 bases from J, with 6 bases between. Germline CDR1 KGHDR, CDR2 SFDVKD. The CDR3 covers 12 residues. CDR3 amino acids: CATSDRGGELFF. The CDR3 nucleotides are TGTGCCACCAGTGACCGCGGCGGGGAGCTGTTTTTT.

This clonotype showed up just a few times. The chain joins TRBV5-4 to TRBJ2-7, with 9 bases lining up with TRBD2. The V segment lost 3 bases and the J segment 4 bases; nucleotides outside the gene matches: 8. The CDR3 is 15 residues long. CDR1 is SGHNT and CDR2 is YYREEE in the germline V gene (reference sequence). The CDR3, as DNA: TGTGCCAGCAGCTCCGGCGGGGGGGTCTCGTACGAGCAGTACTTC. It yields the protein CASSSGGGVSYEQYF.

The chain has TRBV20-1 and TRBJ2-1, with D possibly being TRBD1 or TRBD2 (5 bases each). CDR1 and CDR2 (germline): DFQATT, SNEGSKA (reference sequence). This CDR3 has 12 amino acids. The V end was cut by 0 bases, the J end by 8 bases, with 8 bases between. CDR3 nucleotide sequence: TGCAGTGCTAGAGAGGGGGTCTATGAGCAGTTCTTC. Protein: CSAREGVYEQFF.

This clonotype was counted ten times or more. V gene TRBV5-6 combines with J gene TRBJ1-5; 11 bases fit TRBD1. The V segment lost 1 base and the J segment 6 bases; nucleotides outside the gene matches: 3. This CDR3 has 15 amino acids. Per the germline V gene, CDR1 is SGHDT and CDR2 is YYEEEE. The CDR3 protein is CASSLWTGGSQPQHF. The CDR3, as DNA: TGTGCCAGCAGCTTGTGGACAGGGGGCAGTCAGCCCCAGCATTTT.

The chain links TRBV20-1 to TRBJ1-5, with D perhaps matching TRBD1 (6 bases). From germline, CDR1 is DFQATT and CDR2 SNEGSKA (reference sequence). Trimming took off 6 bases at V and 5 bases at J, with 14 bases between the two ends. This CDR3 has 13 amino acids. CDR3 DNA: TGCAGTGCCCACGACAGGATAGATCAGCCCCAGCATTTT. The encoded protein is CSAHDRIDQPQHF.

Regarding this clonotype: The germline gene is not matched at one end of the junction; a read error may be the cause. V gene TRBV6-1 combines with J gene TRBJ1-5; D might be TRBD1 (6 bases). This CDR3 region has 14 residues. Germline CDR1 MNHNS, CDR2 SASEGT. CDR3 bases: TGTGCCAGCTCGACAGGCTACTTCAATCAGCCCCGGTATTTT. Translation gives CASSTGYFNQPRYF.

The rearrangement links TRBV19 to TRBJ1-5; 8 bases are a match to TRBD1. This CDR3 has 12 residues. With 8 bases clipped from V and 6 bases from J, the junction kept 3 bases outside the gene matches. Germline V gene data show CDR1 as LNHDA and CDR2 as SQIVND (reference sequence). CDR3 loop: CASAGGSQPQHF. CDR3 sequence (DNA): TGTGCCAGTGCAGGGGGCAGTCAGCCCCAGCATTTT.

This clonotype came up many times. V is TRBV6-1 and J is TRBJ2-7; 8 bases fit TRBD1. Germline V gene lookup returns CDR1 MNHNS and CDR2 SASEGT. The CDR3 loop spans 14 amino acids. V shed 5 bases and J 2 bases; nucleotides not matched to a gene: 5. The DNA for the CDR3 is TGTGCCAGCAGTCGGGACAGGACCGCCTACGAGCAGTACTTC. As protein: CASSRDRTAYEQYF.

This clonotype has just one count. The J gene is TRBJ2-7, the V gene TRBV9; D uncertain. V gave up 0 bases and J gave up 0 bases, with 10 bases separating them. The CDR3 runs to 15 residues. Germline values: CDR1 SGDLS, CDR2 YYNGEE. In nucleotides, the CDR3 is TGTGCCAGCAGCGTAGGTCCGGAGTACTCCTACGAGCAGTACTTC. It is translated as CASSVGPEYSYEQYF.

The chain uses TRBV19 and TRBJ1-1; weak D call: TRBD1 (6 bases). Per the germline V gene, CDR1 is LNHDA and CDR2 is SQIVND (reference sequence). The V end was cut by 5 bases, the J end by 5 bases, with 12 bases between. CDR3 size: 13 residues. CDR3 residues: CASSAGQITEAFF. The DNA for the CDR3 is TGTGCCAGTAGTGCCGGACAGATTACTGAAGCTTTCTTT.